The source of this T cell receptor beta chain is a study of siplizumab effects on memory and regulatory T cells. General study results and limits: Sequences below about 10^-5 frequency were poorly captured, and few alloreactive clones mapped to unstimulated subsets. In controls, less than 30% of mappable alloreactive CD4+ clones were Treg-derived on average, versus about 69% with siplizumab.

Concerning this clone: Its antigen is not identified.

The study assayed about 10^5 TCR templates per sample. Using immunoSEQ multiplex PCR, the repertoire was profiled, and TCRdb retains in-frame clones only, with some absent. The sample yields 100,000 or so clones, about 90% seen once. Sequences were obtained from CD4+ T cells sorted from blood. This TCR derives from a human donor in good health.

The CDR3 nucleotides read TGTGCCAGCAGTGAAAGTCTCAGGGGAGGCTACACCTTC. Its translation: CASSESLRGGYTF. The chain carries TRBV6-1 and TRBJ1-2; the D gene is possibly TRBD1 (6 bases). CDR1 MNHNS and CDR2 SASEGT come from the germline V gene. Trimming pared 2 bases from V and 8 bases from J, leaving 12 bases between. The CDR3 sequence is 13 residues long.